The 17 T cell receptor beta chains below come from one sample, sequenced in a study of T cells after yellow fever vaccination. MiXCR was run by TCRdb on the 5' RACE reads, yielding one entry per CDR3 protein. The sample holds hundreds of thousands of distinct CDR3 sequences, approximately 10% seen once. The sample in question was PBMCs, obtained on the day of the first yellow fever vaccination. The receptors here all came from a man aged 18-30 years who received the YFV17D yellow fever vaccine.

Ten or more counts support this clonotype. The chain couples TRBV20-1 to TRBJ1-5, with 7 bases identical to TRBD1. The V gene end was trimmed by 1 base and the J gene end by 5 bases; junction bases not matched to a gene: 8. The CDR3 spans 15 residues. CDR1 and CDR2 from the germline V gene are DFQATT and SNEGSKA (reference sequence). The CDR3 nucleotides read TGCAGTGCTAGAGTTAACAGGGGTGGGGATCAGCCCCAGCATTTT. The encoded protein is CSARVNRGGDQPQHF.

This clonotype was seen a handful of times. This sequence joins TRBV6-6 and TRBJ2-1; D is ambiguous. Germline values: CDR1 MNHNY, CDR2 SVGAGI (reference sequence). This CDR3 is 10 amino acids long. The V gene lost 3 bases and the J gene lost 16 bases, with 10 bases spanning the gap. The CDR3 nucleotides read TGTGCCAGCAGTTATGGGCACCTATTCTTC. This sequence encodes CASSYGHLFF.

The V gene is TRBV6-5, the J gene TRBJ1-2; D possibly corresponds to TRBD1 (5 bases). This CDR3 is built from 15 residues. V was clipped by 0 bases and J by 3 bases, with 11 bases between them. Germline CDR1 and CDR2: MNHEY and SVGAGI. CDR3 protein: CASSYSAGIYYGYTF. The DNA of the CDR3 is TGTGCCAGCAGTTACTCCGCAGGGATTTACTATGGCTACACCTTC.

This clonotype was observed at least ten times. The rearrangement links TRBV4-3 to TRBJ2-1, with D unclear. Between the trimmed V and J ends, which lost 1 base and 0 bases, there was a span of 7 bases. The V gene's germline CDR1 is LGHNA and CDR2 YSLEER. The CDR3 covers 15 residues. CDR3: CASSQGLGSYNEQFF. CDR3 DNA sequence: TGCGCCAGCAGCCAAGGGTTGGGCTCCTACAATGAGCAGTTCTTC.

This clonotype was recorded many times. Being one base from a much bigger clone, this may be a read error. V gene TRBV19 combines with J gene TRBJ1-1, with TRBD1 matching 7 bases. Germline lookup yields CDR1 LNHDA and CDR2 SQIVND (reference sequence). J was trimmed by 1 base and V by 9 bases; bases with no gene match: 5. This CDR3 has 13 amino acids. As DNA, the CDR3 is TGTGCCAGCAGCTCAGGGGGGAACACTGAAGCTTTCTTT. This encodes CASSSGGNTEAFF.

This clonotype was recorded a few times. V gene TRBV5-7 combines with J gene TRBJ2-3, with 10 bases that match TRBD2. TRBV5-7 belongs to the ORF category, with a function that is uncertain. The CDR3 extends over 17 amino acids. V dropped 7 bases and J dropped 4; count of bases not matched to a gene: 15. In nucleotides, the CDR3 is TGTGCCAGCGGCCCGGTCCTTGCTAGCGGGGGCTCAGATACGCAGTATTTT. Translation gives CASGPVLASGGSDTQYF.

This clonotype came up a few times. The V and J genes are TRBV18 and TRBJ1-1; D unclear. CDR1 KGHSH and CDR2 LQKENI come from the germline V gene. The germline V and J ends were trimmed by 0 bases and 2 bases, with 10 bases remaining between them. This CDR3 region has 15 residues. In nucleotides, the CDR3 is TGTGCCAGCTCACCACCTAGGGCCGGTAACACTGAAGCTTTCTTT. Its protein product is CASSPPRAGNTEAFF.

With regard to this clonotype: A read error may account for a junction end that differs from germline. The gene calls are TRBV6-5 and TRBJ1-2, with 7 nucleotides matching TRBD1. CDR1 MNHEY and CDR2 SVGAGI come from the germline V gene. There are 12 residues in the CDR3. The CDR3 sequence is CASSSDLGGSTF. CDR3 DNA: TGTGCCAGCAGTTCGGACCTAGGGGGCTCCACCTTC.

The J gene is TRBJ2-7, the V gene TRBV19, with D possibly matching TRBD1 (5 bases). CDR1 LNHDA and CDR2 SQIVND come from the germline V gene (reference sequence). The length of the CDR3 is 13 residues. V lost 6 bases to trimming and J lost 5 bases, with 14 bases between them. In nucleotides, the CDR3 is TGTGCCAGTAGCCCCAGGGAACTCCACGAGCAGTACTTC. It codes for CASSPRELHEQYF.

This sequence joins TRBV5-5 and TRBJ2-3; D possibly corresponds to TRBD2 (6 bases). Germline CDR1 is SGHKS and CDR2 is YYEKEE (reference sequence). V was cut by 5 bases and J by 5 bases, with 18 bases left in between. CDR3 length: 15 amino acids. CDR3 region: CASRPGTSEGDTQYF. The DNA for the CDR3 is TGTGCCAGCAGACCCGGGACGTCGGAGGGAGATACGCAGTATTTT.

This clonotype was seen at least ten times. The genes are TRBV12-3 or TRBV12-4 and TRBJ2-7, with 11 bases identical to TRBD1. Trimming at V came to 5 bases and at J to 8 bases, leaving 8 bases not matched to a gene. The length of the CDR3 is 14 residues. The CDR3, as DNA: TGTGCCAGCAGTGCCCGGGACAGGGGGGGTCAGCAGTACTTC. Protein product: CASSARDRGGQQYF.

This sequence joins TRBV4-1 and TRBJ2-5; tentative D call: TRBD2 (5 bases). The CDR3 has 14 residues. The germline V gene encodes CDR1 MGHRA and CDR2 YSYEKL. The V end was cut by 3 bases, the J end by 4 bases, with 12 bases between. The CDR3, as DNA: TGCGCCAGCAGCCAGGCGGGCAGGCGAGAGACCCAGTACTTC. Amino acid sequence: CASSQAGRRETQYF.

This clonotype has only a few counts. The chain uses TRBV20-1 and TRBJ1-2; tentative D call: TRBD1 (6 bases). From germline, CDR1 is DFQATT and CDR2 SNEGSKA (reference sequence). The CDR3 totals 12 residues. The germline V and J ends were trimmed by 6 bases and 5 bases, with 13 bases remaining between them. CDR3 region: CSADQGRYGYTF. The CDR3 DNA sequence: TGCAGTGCGGACCAGGGGCGATATGGCTACACCTTC.

This chain joins TRBV18 and TRBJ2-1; 7 bases line up with TRBD1. V lost 1 base and J lost 3; bases outside the gene matches: 6. The CDR3 has 16 residues. Germline V gene lookup returns CDR1 KGHSH and CDR2 LQKENI. The CDR3 is CASSPLRGGVYNEQFF. The CDR3 bases are TGTGCCAGCTCACCACTGAGAGGGGGCGTCTACAATGAGCAGTTCTTC.

This clonotype occurred a few times. The J gene is TRBJ2-5, the V gene TRBV7-8; D gene unclear. The germline gives CDR1 SGHVS, CDR2 FQNEAQ. V shed 5 bases and J shed 5 bases, with 18 bases lying between them. This CDR3 has 15 amino acids. CDR3: CASSLTTPPQETQYF. The CDR3 nucleotides read TGTGCCAGCAGCCTGACGACACCCCCACAGGAGACCCAGTACTTC.

This clonotype was detected a few times. The rearrangement uses TRBV20-1 and TRBJ2-5; D remains unclear. The V and J ends lost 3 bases and 4 bases respectively, with 6 bases between them. CDR1 is DFQATT and CDR2 is SNEGSKA in the germline V gene (reference sequence). The CDR3 sequence is 11 residues long. The CDR3 DNA reads as TGCAGTGCTAGGGTGATAGAGACCCAGTACTTC. Protein sequence: CSARVIETQYF.

The CDR3 here is CASLGGQEAFF. DNA of the CDR3: TGTGCCAGCCTTGGGGGGCAGGAAGCTTTCTTT. The chain joins TRBV2 to TRBJ1-1; possible D gene TRBD1, 6 bases. The CDR3 is made up of 11 amino acids. V gave up 8 bases and J gave up 8 bases, with 12 bases separating them. CDR1 and CDR2 (germline): SNHLY, FYNNEI.